This TCR beta chain was recovered during a study of blood T cell repertoires in COVID-19. Some clones are missing from TCRdb's copy, which holds only in-frame ones; the method was immunoSEQ multiplex PCR. The table lists 490,000 or so clones, around 87% of them singletons. CDR1 and CDR2 (germline): SEHNR, FQNEAQ (reference sequence). Trimming took 3 bases from V and 2 from J; bases not matched to a gene: 8. The length of the CDR3 is 17 residues. The study drew participants aged about 18 to 89 years from approximately 25 US areas. The sample consisted of PBMCs or T cells enriched from blood (not recorded which). This chain joins TRBV7-9 and TRBJ1-5, with 9 bases matching TRBD1. The clonotype comes from a woman aged 40 to 50 who had recovered from COVID-19. The CDR3 bases are TGTGCCAGCAGCTTTGGGACAGGGAGTACGGGCAATCAGCCCCAGCATTTT. Residues: CASSFGTGSTGNQPQHF.